Below, 17 T cell receptor beta chains from the same sample are listed, as sequenced in a study of blood T cell repertoires in COVID-19. Produced via immunoSEQ multiplex PCR; TCRdb's table is partial and in-frame only. The sample shows some 80,000 clones, about 70% of them seen only once. Input material: peripheral blood. Receptor source: a woman older than 75 with active or convalescent COVID-19.

The rearrangement uses TRBV7-2 and TRBJ2-7; possible D gene TRBD1, 6 bases. Trimming removed 5 bases from V and 0 bases from J, with 14 bases in between. The CDR3 spans 15 residues. CDR1 is SGHTA and CDR2 is FQGNSA in the germline V gene. CDR3: CASSPRDIDSYEQYF. The CDR3 bases are TGTGCCAGCAGCCCACGGGACATAGACTCCTACGAGCAGTACTTC.

This sequence joins TRBV2 and TRBJ2-3; 8 nucleotides align to TRBD2. The CDR3 sequence is 15 residues long. CDR1 and CDR2 (germline): SNHLY, FYNNEI. The V and J ends lost 7 bases and 0 bases, in that order; junction bases with no gene match: 6. DNA of the CDR3: TGTGCCAGCAAAGATTGGACTAGCAGCACAGATACGCAGTATTTT. This codes for CASKDWTSSTDTQYF.

The count of this clone is one. The chain joins TRBV27 to TRBJ1-2; TRBD1 matches 9 bases. The CDR3 contains 13 residues. Germline lookup yields CDR1 MNHEY and CDR2 SMNVEV (reference sequence). V shed 6 bases and J 7 bases; nucleotides not matched to a gene: 6. The CDR3 sequence: CASSKGDRAGYTF. For the CDR3, the DNA is TGTGCCAGCAGCAAGGGGGACAGGGCTGGCTACACCTTC.

The chain uses TRBV7-9 and TRBJ1-3; D gene uncertain. V lost 0 bases and J 0 bases, leaving 12 bases between the germline ends. The germline V gene has CDR1 SEHNR and CDR2 FQNEAQ (reference sequence). This CDR3 has 17 amino acids. The DNA for the CDR3 is TGTGCCAGCAGCTTAGCGGGCAGGCAGAGCTCTGGAAACACCATATATTTT. Translation gives CASSLAGRQSSGNTIYF.

V is TRBV4-3 and J is TRBJ1-3, with D unresolved. This CDR3 contains 18 residues. Trimming left V 2 bases short and J 0 bases short, with 17 bases between. Per germline, CDR1 LGHNA and CDR2 YSLEER. CDR3 DNA sequence: TGCGCCAGCAGCCAAACTTATCATAGACTCCTCTCTGGAAACACCATATATTTT. Residues: CASSQTYHRLLSGNTIYF.

This chain uses TRBV5-6 with TRBJ1-1; the D gene is possibly TRBD1 (6 bases). Deletions cut 2 bases from V and 6 bases from J, with 17 bases between. The CDR3 runs 15 residues. Germline CDR1 and CDR2: SGHDT and YYEEEE. The CDR3 nucleotides read TGTGCCAGCAGCTTTAAATCCACAGGGTCAGCTGAAGCTTTCTTT. Its translation: CASSFKSTGSAEAFF. The whole variable domain, filled in from reference TRBV5-6 and TRBJ1-1, reads DAGVTQSPTHLIKTRGQQVTLRCSPKSGHDTVSWYQQALGQGPQFIFQYYEEEERQRGNFPDRFSGHQFPNYSSELNVNALLLGDSALYLCASSFKSTGSAEAFFGQGTRLTVV.

This clone was counted only a few times. This chain joins TRBV20-1 and TRBJ2-1, with unresolved D. The V gene's germline CDR1 is DFQATT and CDR2 SNEGSKA (reference sequence). V gave up 0 bases and J gave up 11 bases, with 8 bases separating them. The CDR3 runs 11 residues. Here the CDR3 DNA reads TGCAGTGCTAGAGATGGGCAGAAGCAGTTCTTC. Its protein product is CSARDGQKQFF.

J is TRBJ2-3 and V is TRBV14; 11 positions match TRBD2. The CDR3 has 15 residues. The germline gives CDR1 SGHDN, CDR2 FVKESK. With V trimmed by 5 bases and J by 3 bases, 4 bases remained unmatched. The CDR3 here is CASSLRLAGTDTQYF. DNA for the CDR3: TGTGCCAGCAGCTTAAGACTAGCGGGGACAGATACGCAGTATTTT.

This clone appeared a single time. CDR3 DNA: TGTGCCAGCAGCCGGGGGACAGGGGGCTTCGGGGCCAACGTCCTGACTTTC. It encodes CASSRGTGGFGANVLTF. V gene TRBV5-4 combines with J gene TRBJ2-6; 12 bases agree with TRBD1. Trimming removed 4 bases from V and 4 bases from J; junction bases left unmatched: 6. This CDR3 region has 17 residues. Germline CDR1 is SGHNT and CDR2 is YYREEE (reference sequence). Full variable domain (outside the CDR3, taken from reference TRBV5-4 and TRBJ2-6): ETGVTQSPTHLIKTRGQQVTLRCSSQSGHNTVSWYQQALGQGPQFIFQYYREEENGRGNFPPRFSGLQFPNYSSELNVNALELDDSALYLCASSRGTGGFGANVLTFGAGSRLTVL.

The J gene is TRBJ1-5, the V gene TRBV30; 8 bases match TRBD1. CDR1 and CDR2 from the germline V gene are GTSNPN and SVGIG (reference sequence). The CDR3 runs 15 residues. Trimming cost V 0 bases and J 6 bases; bases outside gene matches: 7. The CDR3 DNA is TGTGCCTGGAGTGTACAGGGGGGCCTCGGTCAGCCCCAGCATTTT. It yields the protein CAWSVQGGLGQPQHF.

In its sample, this clone was seen once. The rearrangement uses TRBV5-4 and TRBJ2-2, with D possibly matching TRBD2 (6 bases). The CDR3 covers 14 residues. Germline CDR1 SGHNT, CDR2 YYREEE (reference sequence). Trimming left V 5 bases short and J 7 bases short, with 15 bases between. The CDR3 DNA follows: TGTGCCAGCAGGCGGGACCCCGAGAGCGGGGAGCTGTTTTTT. Translating it yields CASRRDPESGELFF.

The chain employs TRBV6-5 and TRBJ1-5; D remains unclear. This CDR3 comprises 13 residues. V lost 5 bases and J lost 3, with 8 bases in between. Germline CDR1 is MNHEY and CDR2 is SVGAGI. CDR3 amino acids: CASSLRTNQPQHF. In DNA form, the CDR3 reads TGTGCCAGCAGTCTTAGAACCAATCAGCCCCAGCATTTT.

V gene TRBV30 combines with J gene TRBJ1-1, with unresolved D. The CDR3 totals 16 residues. The V end was cut by 2 bases, the J end by 0 bases, with 16 bases between. The germline CDR1 and CDR2 sequences are GTSNPN and SVGIG (reference sequence). CDR3 nucleotides: TGTGCCTGGAGTTTCGAAGATCCAAGCATGAACACTGAAGCTTTCTTT. This sequence encodes CAWSFEDPSMNTEAFF.

Of note for this clone: At one boundary the junction diverges from the germline segment, which might be a read error. V gene TRBV7-7 combines with J gene TRBJ1-2; D is undetermined. CDR3 length: 16 residues. Germline CDR1 reads SSHAT; CDR2 reads FNYEAQ (reference sequence). CDR3 protein: CASSSSGRGMNYGYTF. The DNA of the CDR3 is TGTGCTAGCAGCTCTTCCGGGAGAGGGATGAACTATGGCTACACCTTC.

J is TRBJ2-4 and V is TRBV9, with D unclear. V lost 0 bases and J lost 5, with 24 bases in between. Per germline, CDR1 SGDLS and CDR2 YYNGEE. The CDR3 loop spans 19 amino acids. The CDR3 nucleotides read TGTGCCAGCAGCGTAGGATTCGGCCCTAGTGACCCGTACGAAAACATTCAGTACTTC. Its translation is CASSVGFGPSDPYENIQYF.

The chain recombines TRBV6-2 or TRBV6-3 with TRBJ2-5; D gene unclear. Looked up from germline, CDR1 is MNHEY and CDR2 is SVGEGT. The length of the CDR3 is 16 residues. V lost 6 bases and J lost 1, with 18 bases in between. CDR3 in amino acids: CASSSLQVGFQETQYF. CDR3 bases: TGTGCCAGCAGCTCCCTCCAGGTCGGATTCCAAGAGACCCAGTACTTC.

There are a few counts of this clone. The chain employs TRBV7-8 and TRBJ2-5; a possible D gene is TRBD2 (6 bases). Trimming stripped 5 bases from V and 4 bases from J, with 11 bases between. Germline V lookup: CDR1 SGHVS, CDR2 FQNEAQ. CDR3 length equals 13 residues. This CDR3 reads CASSITGVETQYF. CDR3 DNA: TGTGCCAGCAGCATAACGGGGGTAGAGACCCAGTACTTC.